These T cell receptor beta chains were read from a single sample in a study of T cell responses to AZD1222 COVID-19 vaccine. Sequencing used immunoSEQ multiplex PCR; TCRdb keeps in-frame clones, though not all of them. The sample lists about 78,000 clones; 90% were seen once. The sample here was peripheral blood, taken 28 days after the second AZD1222 dose. The receptors were sampled from an adult who received the AZD1222 COVID-19 vaccine. The CDR3 runs from the conserved cysteine through the conserved F or W. A D gene is named only where the DNA matches it firmly. Part of the rows lack a size; the others show once, few, many or a class for expanded clones.

-	TRBV9	TRBJ2-5	14	-	CASSVDNRKETQYF	TGTGCCAGCAGCGTAGATAACCGAAAAGAGACCCAGTACTTC
-	TRBV4-2	TRBJ2-5	16	TRBD2	CASSQDASGGPETQYF	TGTGCCAGCAGCCAAGACGCTAGCGGGGGCCCAGAGACCCAGTACTTC
once	TRBV27	TRBJ1-2	17	TRBD1	CASSLIGQGPGRYGYTF	TGTGCCAGCAGTTTAATCGGACAGGGGCCGGGGAGGTATGGCTACACCTTC
-	TRBV10-3	TRBJ2-3	14	-	CAIRQGSDTDTQYF	TGTGCCATCAGGCAGGGGTCCGACACAGATACGCAGTATTTT
-	TRBV7-8	TRBJ1-3	11	-	CASSLAHTIYF	TGTGCCAGCAGCTTAGCGCACACCATATATTTT
-	TRBV7-3	TRBJ1-1	14	-	CASSRGGSGTEAFF	TGTGCCAGCAGCCGAGGGGGTTCAGGCACTGAAGCTTTCTTT
-	TRBV29-1	TRBJ1-2	11	-	CSAGHNYGYTF	TGCAGCGCCGGACATAACTATGGCTACACCTTC
once	TRBV27	TRBJ1-1	13	-	CASSLSWDTEAFF	TGTGCCAGCAGTTTATCTTGGGACACTGAAGCTTTCTTT
-	TRBV4-3	TRBJ1-1	11	-	CASSQGHEAFF	TGCGCCAGCAGCCAAGGTCATGAAGCTTTCTTT
-	TRBV5-4	TRBJ2-7	13	-	CASSLGGFGEQYF	TGTGCCAGCAGCTTGGGAGGGTTTGGCGAGCAGTACTTC
-	TRBV6-4	TRBJ2-1	13	-	CASSGGPYNEQFF	TGTGCCAGCTCTGGCGGGCCTTACAATGAGCAGTTCTTC
-	TRBV3-1/TRBV3-2	TRBJ1-1	11	-	CASSQEGEAFF	TGTGCCAGCAGCCAAGAGGGGGAAGCTTTCTTT
-	TRBV5-1	TRBJ2-5	15	-	CASSLGLGPQETQYF	TGCGCCAGCAGCTTGGGCTTGGGTCCGCAAGAGACCCAGTACTTC
-	TRBV5-1	TRBJ2-7	15	-	CASSLGTSGAYEQYF	TGCGCCAGCAGCTTGGGGACATCCGGGGCCTACGAGCAGTACTTC
once	TRBV7-6	TRBJ2-7	15	TRBD2	CASSLTSGGSYEQYF	TGTGCCAGCAGCCTTACTAGCGGGGGATCTTACGAGCAGTACTTC
-	TRBV9	TRBJ2-3	17	-	CASSPRLGTTTTDTQYF	TGTGCCAGCAGCCCTCGTCTAGGGACAACCACCACAGATACGCAGTATTTT
-	TRBV11-1	TRBJ2-3	15	TRBD1	CASSRQGVGTDTQYF	TGTGCCAGCAGCCGACAGGGGGTCGGCACAGATACGCAGTATTTT
-	TRBV2	TRBJ1-1	13	-	CARSITRNTEAFF	TGTGCCAGGTCCATTACAAGGAACACTGAAGCTTTCTTT
-	TRBV19	TRBJ2-1	14	TRBD2	CASSMTGGLNEQFF	TGTGCCAGTAGTATGACGGGAGGCCTGAATGAGCAGTTCTTC
-	TRBV7-9	TRBJ2-1	18	-	CASSRKSKTGSSYNEQFF	TGTGCCAGCAGCCGAAAGTCTAAAACAGGGAGCTCCTACAATGAGCAGTTCTTC
-	TRBV27	TRBJ2-7	16	TRBD1	CASSFGAGQGSNEQYF	TGTGCCAGCAGTTTTGGGGCGGGACAGGGTTCCAACGAGCAGTACTTC
-	TRBV3-1/TRBV3-2	TRBJ1-2	16	TRBD1	CASSHFRAGGAGGYTF	TGTGCCAGCAGCCACTTCAGGGCAGGGGGTGCTGGTGGCTACACCTTC
-	TRBV11-2	TRBJ1-3	14	-	CASSLGTAGNTIYF	TGTGCCAGCAGCTTAGGGACGGCCGGGAACACCATATATTTT
-	TRBV19	TRBJ1-5	17	-	CASSIFVGDSSNQPQHF	TGTGCCAGTAGTATATTCGTAGGGGACTCGAGCAATCAGCCCCAGCATTTT
-	TRBV7-9	TRBJ1-1	10	-	CASSAVKAFF	TGTGCCAGCAGCGCAGTGAAAGCTTTCTTT
-	TRBV3-1/TRBV3-2	TRBJ1-1	12	-	CASSRQTEEAFF	TGTGCCAGCAGCCGACAGACCGAAGAAGCTTTCTTT
-	TRBV7-2	TRBJ2-7	15	TRBD1	CASSSPTGDPYEQYF	TGTGCCAGCAGCTCGCCGACAGGGGACCCCTACGAGCAGTACTTC
-	TRBV6-5	TRBJ1-2	12	TRBD1	CATDRGYYGYTF	TGTGCCACGGACAGGGGATACTATGGCTACACCTTC
-	TRBV7-9	TRBJ2-5	15	-	CASSPKRRLQETQYF	TGTGCCAGCAGCCCCAAAAGAAGACTCCAAGAGACCCAGTACTTC